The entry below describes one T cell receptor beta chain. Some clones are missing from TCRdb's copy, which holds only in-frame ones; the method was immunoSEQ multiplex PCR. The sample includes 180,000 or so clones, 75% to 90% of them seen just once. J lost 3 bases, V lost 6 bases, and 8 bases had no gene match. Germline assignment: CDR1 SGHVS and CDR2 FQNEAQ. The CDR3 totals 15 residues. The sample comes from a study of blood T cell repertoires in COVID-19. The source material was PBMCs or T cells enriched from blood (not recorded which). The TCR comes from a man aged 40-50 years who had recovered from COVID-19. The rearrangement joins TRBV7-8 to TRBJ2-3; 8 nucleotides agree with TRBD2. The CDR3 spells CASSKTGGGTDTQYF. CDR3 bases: TGTGCCAGCAGTAAAACGGGAGGGGGGACAGATACGCAGTATTTT.